Shown below are 25 T cell receptor beta chains from a single sample sequenced in a study of ipilimumab plus nivolumab after autologous stem cell transplantation. Sequenced by immunoSEQ multiplex PCR; TCRdb stores in-frame clones only, minus some. Of over 15,000 clones listed, 81% are singletons. Sequenced material: PBMCs, taken in a trial of ipilimumab plus nivolumab as post-transplant consolidation. These receptors came from a male donor with diffuse large B-cell lymphoma.

This chain links TRBV5-1 with TRBJ2-7; 8 nucleotides align to TRBD2. V was clipped by 8 bases and J by 5 bases; unmatched bases: 18. Germline lookup yields CDR1 SGHRS and CDR2 YFSETQ. CDR3 length: 16 residues. The DNA of the CDR3 is TGCGCCAGAACCTGGCCAGGACTAGCAGTTTTCGACGAGCAGTACTTC. This encodes CARTWPGLAVFDEQYF.

The gene calls are TRBV7-9 and TRBJ2-4; 8 nucleotides line up with TRBD2. This CDR3 spans 14 amino acids. Germline CDR1 reads SEHNR; CDR2 reads FQNEAQ (reference sequence). V shed 6 bases, J shed 5 bases, and the junction held 6 bases outside the gene matches. The CDR3 loop is CASRSGRAENIQYF. The CDR3 bases are TGTGCCAGCAGGTCCGGGAGGGCGGAAAACATTCAGTACTTC.

DNA of the CDR3: TGTGCCAGCAGCGTAGATGGGGAGCTCGCAGATACGCAGTATTTT. Translation gives CASSVDGELADTQYF. The chain is built from TRBV9 and TRBJ2-3, with a possible D match to TRBD2 (5 bases). The V gene lost 0 bases and the J gene lost 4 bases, with 12 bases spanning the gap. Germline CDR1 and CDR2: SGDLS and YYNGEE. The CDR3 spans 15 residues.

The chain employs TRBV18 and TRBJ2-7; possible D gene TRBD1, 5 bases. Germline CDR1 and CDR2: KGHSH and LQKENI. The CDR3 runs 13 residues. The V and J ends lost 2 bases and 3 bases respectively, with 8 bases between them. The CDR3 region has the DNA TGTGCCAGCTCACCAGGGGCCCTCTACGAGCAGTACTTC. Encoded protein: CASSPGALYEQYF.

This chain uses TRBV27 with TRBJ2-2; TRBD1 matches 7 bases. Germline V gene lookup returns CDR1 MNHEY and CDR2 SMNVEV (reference sequence). Trimming took 3 bases from V and 0 from J; bases not matched to a gene: 4. The CDR3 covers 16 residues. CDR3 bases: TGTGCCAGCAGTTTGCTTACAGGGGCGAACACCGGGGAGCTGTTTTTT. Encoded protein: CASSLLTGANTGELFF.

The CDR3 DNA follows: TGCGCCAGCAGCTACAGGGCCTCCGACAGCTCCTACGAGCAGTACTTC. It codes for CASSYRASDSSYEQYF. V and J are TRBV4-1 and TRBJ2-7; possibly TRBD1 for D (6 bases). The CDR3 loop spans 16 amino acids. Germline CDR1 MGHRA, CDR2 YSYEKL. V lost 5 bases and J lost 0, with 17 bases in between.

The chain is built from TRBV7-2 and TRBJ1-2, with D perhaps TRBD1 (6 bases). Germline-derived CDR1 and CDR2 are SGHTA and FQGNSA. Trimming left V 5 bases short and J 2 bases short, with 9 bases between. The CDR3 is 13 amino acids. The CDR3 nucleotides read TGTGCCAGCAGCCCGCAGGGGAACTATGGCTACACCTTC. It yields the protein CASSPQGNYGYTF.

The chain employs TRBV13 and TRBJ2-3, with D possibly TRBD2 on 7 matching bases. The CDR3 is made up of 16 amino acids. V lost 5 bases to trimming and J lost 2 bases, with 17 bases between them. CDR1 and CDR2 from the germline V gene are PRHDT and FYEKMQ (reference sequence). This chain's CDR3 is CASSQRAGTITDTQYF. Here the CDR3 DNA reads TGTGCCAGCAGCCAAAGAGCGGGGACAATCACAGATACGCAGTATTTT.

This clone was seen a handful of times. The chain recombines TRBV4-2 with TRBJ2-7, with 7 bases that match TRBD1. Losses at the gene ends were 2 bases for V and 3 bases for J; bases not matched to a gene: 4. CDR1 is LGHNA and CDR2 is YNFKEQ in the germline V gene. CDR3 length: 14 amino acids. The CDR3: CASSQSPGGYEQYF. The CDR3 nucleotides read TGTGCCAGCAGCCAATCACCAGGGGGCTACGAGCAGTACTTC.

The chain combines TRBV15 with TRBJ2-4; D is possibly TRBD1 (5 bases). Germline values: CDR1 LNHNV, CDR2 YYDKDF (reference sequence). The CDR3 runs 14 residues. Trimming left V 1 base short and J 9 bases short, with 13 bases between. CDR3 sequence: CATSRVRQGVIQYF. CDR3 nucleotide sequence: TGTGCCACCAGCAGAGTAAGGCAGGGCGTCATTCAGTACTTC. The full variable domain, with the rest looked up from reference TRBV15 and TRBJ2-4, is DAMVIQNPRYQVTQFGKPVTLSCSQTLNHNVMYWYQQKSSQAPKLLFHYYDKDFNNEADTPDNFQSRRPNTSFCFLDIRSPGLGDTAMYLCATSRVRQGVIQYFGAGTRLSVL.

This chain joins TRBV6-5 and TRBJ2-7; TRBD1 matches at 9 bases. The CDR3 length is 15 residues. Germline loops: CDR1 MNHEY, CDR2 SVGAGI. The trim removed 5 bases at V and 3 bases at J, leaving 8 bases unmatched. The CDR3 is CASSPGQGNHYEQYF. The CDR3 nucleotides read TGTGCCAGCAGTCCCGGACAGGGGAACCACTACGAGCAGTACTTC.

V usage is TRBV2 and J usage is TRBJ2-7, with 8 bases matching TRBD1. Trimming cost V 5 bases and J 4 bases; bases outside gene matches: 4. This CDR3 is built from 13 residues. Germline CDR1 reads SNHLY; CDR2 reads FYNNEI. The CDR3 loop is CASSSDRVYEQYF. The CDR3 DNA is TGTGCCAGCAGTTCGGACAGGGTGTACGAGCAGTACTTC.

This rearrangement joins TRBV2 to TRBJ1-1; 8 bases align to TRBD1. This CDR3 is built from 14 residues. Germline values: CDR1 SNHLY, CDR2 FYNNEI. With V trimmed by 6 bases and J by 5 bases, 8 bases remained unmatched. The CDR3 loop reads CASSYQGAQTEAFF. DNA for the CDR3: TGTGCCAGCAGCTACCAGGGGGCGCAGACTGAAGCTTTCTTT.

CDR3 bases: TGTGCCAGCAGCCAAGCCTTCAGGGGGTTTGATCAGCCCCAGCATTTT. Its protein is CASSQAFRGFDQPQHF. The chain joins TRBV7-3 to TRBJ1-5; 7 nucleotides match TRBD1. Trimming cost V 5 bases and J 5 bases; bases outside gene matches: 12. CDR1 is SGHTA and CDR2 is FQGTGA in the germline V gene. This CDR3 region has 16 residues.

CDR3 bases: TGTGCCAGCAGCTATGCACAGGATAATTCACCCCTCCACTTT. It encodes CASSYAQDNSPLHF. This chain links TRBV9 with TRBJ1-6; D possibly corresponds to TRBD1 (5 bases). Germline V gene data show CDR1 as SGDLS and CDR2 as YYNGEE. V lost 4 bases and J 5 bases, leaving 10 bases between the germline ends. CDR3 length equals 14 residues.

The chain is built from TRBV11-2 and TRBJ2-7, with 11 bases identical to TRBD1. CDR3 length equals 15 residues. Germline V gene lookup returns CDR1 SGHAT and CDR2 FQNNGV. J gave up 3 bases and V 1 base, and 2 bases lay outside the gene matches. The CDR3 here is CASSLVGTGGYEQYF. CDR3 coding DNA: TGTGCCAGCAGCTTAGTTGGGACAGGGGGCTACGAGCAGTACTTC.

V is TRBV5-1 and J is TRBJ1-1; no clear D gene. V dropped 2 bases and J dropped 7 bases, with 15 bases sitting between them. The CDR3 sequence is 14 residues long. Looked up from germline, CDR1 is SGHRS and CDR2 is YFSETQ. CDR3 sequence reads: CASSFHSGRVEAFF. The CDR3 DNA follows: TGCGCCAGCAGCTTCCACTCCGGGAGGGTTGAAGCTTTCTTT.

The table lists this clone with a few counts. The genes are TRBV19 and TRBJ2-7; possibly TRBD1 or TRBD2 for D (5 bases each). The length of the CDR3 is 14 residues. CDR1 is LNHDA, CDR2 SQIVND, per germline (reference sequence). V lost 5 bases and J lost 5, with 16 bases in between. Here the CDR3 DNA reads TGTGCCAGTAGTCCGCAGGATCTGGGGGACGAGCAGTACTTC. Its protein product is CASSPQDLGDEQYF.

This clone was seen only a few times. The genes are TRBV10-1 and TRBJ1-1; D remains unclear. In germline, CDR1 is WNHNN, CDR2 SYGVQD (reference sequence). The CDR3 sequence is 14 residues long. Trimming removed 6 bases at V and 5 bases at J, with 16 bases between. In DNA, the CDR3 is TGCGCCAGCAGGGACGGGAATTCCGGGACTGAAGCTTTCTTT. This translates into CASRDGNSGTEAFF.

The chain carries TRBV7-6 and TRBJ1-4, with D tentatively TRBD1 (5 bases). In germline, CDR1 is SGHVS, CDR2 FNYEAQ. The CDR3 runs 15 residues. V lost 0 bases and J 10 bases, leaving 15 bases between the germline ends. The CDR3 sequence is CASSLAPSGGGKLFF. As DNA, the CDR3 is TGTGCCAGCAGCTTAGCGCCGTCCGGGGGGGGAAAACTGTTTTTT.

The chain recombines TRBV5-1 with TRBJ2-2; perhaps TRBD2 as D (6 bases). CDR1 SGHRS and CDR2 YFSETQ come from the germline V gene. V lost 0 bases to trimming and J lost 0 bases, with 6 bases between them. The CDR3 extends over 15 amino acids. The CDR3 here is CASSLGGANTGELFF. The CDR3 DNA sequence: TGCGCCAGCAGCTTGGGGGGGGCGAACACCGGGGAGCTGTTTTTT. Drawing the rest from reference TRBV5-1 and TRBJ2-2, the complete variable domain is KAGVTQTPRYLIKTRGQQVTLSCSPISGHRSVSWYQQTPGQGLQFLFEYFSETQRNKGNFPGRFSGRQFSNSRSEMNVSTLELGDSALYLCASSLGGANTGELFFGEGSRLTVL.

This clone showed up just once. The chain links TRBV27 to TRBJ2-1; TRBD2 agrees at 9 bases. The CDR3 extends over 15 amino acids. From germline, CDR1 is MNHEY and CDR2 SMNVEV (reference sequence). Trimming removed 7 bases from V and 2 bases from J; junction bases left unmatched: 6. Here the CDR3 reads CASTGRGGPYNEQFF. As DNA, the CDR3 is TGTGCCAGCACCGGGCGGGGGGGCCCCTACAATGAGCAGTTCTTC.

V usage is TRBV27 and J usage is TRBJ2-5; no reliable D call. Trimming removed 6 bases from V and 5 bases from J, with 22 bases in between. Germline values: CDR1 MNHEY, CDR2 SMNVEV (reference sequence). The CDR3 spans 16 residues. The CDR3 loop is CASSFRGGFQRETQYF. The CDR3 coding sequence is TGTGCCAGCAGCTTCAGAGGTGGGTTCCAACGGGAGACCCAGTACTTC.

In this sample, this clone turned up a few times. V is TRBV6-6 and J is TRBJ1-1; maybe TRBD1 (5 bases). V shed 6 bases and J shed 8 bases, with 19 bases lying between them. From germline, CDR1 is MNHNY and CDR2 SVGAGI (reference sequence). The CDR3 totals 14 residues. CDR3 sequence reads: CASSRPMTVLEAFF. The CDR3 bases are TGTGCCAGCAGCCGACCCATGACAGTGTTGGAAGCTTTCTTT.

This chain joins TRBV19 and TRBJ2-7; 10 bases agree with TRBD1. With V trimmed by 6 bases and J by 5 bases, 7 bases remained unmatched. Germline V lookup: CDR1 LNHDA, CDR2 SQIVND (reference sequence). The CDR3 sequence is 14 residues long. CDR3 nucleotides: TGTGCCAGTAGCACGAGACAGGGGGCCCACGAGCAGTACTTC. This translates into CASSTRQGAHEQYF.